These T cell receptor beta chains were read from a single sample in a study of shared clonotypes between healthy human individuals. Produced via immunoSEQ multiplex PCR; TCRdb's table is partial and in-frame only. Of roughly 2,300,000 clones listed, around 92% were seen once; the top ten hold approximately 0.4%. Sequenced sample: naive CD4+ T cells from PBMCs. All receptors come from a man between 18 and 29 years old in good health. Some clones in this sample may be carry-over from other donors' samples. Both conserved end residues are part of each CDR3. The D gene is left open where the match is weak. A row's size may be missing; if present it is once, few, many or a size class.

.,TRBV6-1,TRBD1,15,TRBJ1-5,CASSLRTGWDQPQHF,TGTGCCAGCAGCCTTAGGACAGGGTGGGATCAGCCCCAGCATTTT
.,TRBV19,.,16,TRBJ1-2,CASISPGMEGHYGYTF,TGTGCCAGTATATCCCCGGGGATGGAAGGTCACTATGGCTACACCTTC
once,TRBV19,TRBD1,15,TRBJ1-5,CASSIPSGGRGAQHF,TGTGCCAGTAGTATACCCTCGGGGGGCAGGGGGGCCCAGCATTTT
.,TRBV5-1,.,16,TRBJ2-2,CASRTGSKQNTGELFF,TGCGCCAGCAGGACGGGCTCGAAGCAAAACACCGGGGAGCTGTTTTTT
.,TRBV5-5,TRBD1,14,TRBJ1-2,CASSFLGQGFGYTF,TGTGCCAGCAGCTTTTTGGGACAGGGTTTCGGCTACACCTTC
.,TRBV6-1,.,14,TRBJ1-2,CASSEGQTWRGYTF,TGTGCCAGCAGTGAAGGGCAGACTTGGCGTGGCTACACCTTC
.,TRBV9,TRBD2,16,TRBJ2-1,CASSASGTSGYNEQFF,TGTGCCAGCAGCGCCTCCGGGACTAGCGGGTACAATGAGCAGTTCTTC
.,TRBV30,TRBD1,13,TRBJ2-7,CAWSDGTVYEQYF,TGTGCCTGGAGTGACGGGACAGTCTACGAGCAGTACTTC
.,TRBV28,TRBD1,19,TRBJ2-1,CASSFSPLVRDSSYNEQFF,TGTGCCAGCAGTTTCAGCCCGTTAGTCCGGGACAGTTCCTACAATGAGCAGTTCTTC
.,TRBV10-2,TRBD2,15,TRBJ2-1,CASGASSGSANEQFF,TGCGCCAGCGGTGCTTCTAGCGGGAGTGCGAATGAGCAGTTCTTC
.,TRBV18,.,16,TRBJ1-2,CASSRPTGQLTYGYTF,TGTGCCAGCTCACGTCCGACAGGCCAACTCACCTATGGCTACACCTTC
once,TRBV28,.,12,TRBJ1-2,CASSLSEYGYTF,TGTGCCAGCAGCCTTTCGGAATATGGCTACACCTTC
.,TRBV21-1,.,19,TRBJ1-4,CASSKLGPGRVGVEEKLFF,TGTGCCAGCAGCAAACTGGGGCCAGGAAGAGTTGGGGTCGAGGAAAAACTGTTTTTT
.,TRBV7-2,.,15,TRBJ2-7,CASSQSRPGAGEQYF,TGTGCCAGCAGCCAGTCCAGGCCTGGGGCGGGGGAGCAGTACTTC
once,TRBV7-6,.,15,TRBJ2-7,CASSLYGDSSYEQYF,TGTGCCAGCAGCTTATACGGGGACTCTTCCTACGAGCAGTACTTC
.,TRBV11-3,.,11,TRBJ2-7,CASSLGSEQYF,TGTGCCAGCAGCTTAGGAAGCGAGCAGTACTTC
.,TRBV4-2,.,17,TRBJ2-7,CASSQLEGGQLPYEQYF,TGTGCCAGCAGCCAACTCGAGGGGGGACAGCTGCCCTACGAGCAGTACTTC
few,TRBV29-1,.,13,TRBJ1-1,CSAGTATNTEAFF,TGCAGCGCGGGGACGGCTACGAACACTGAAGCTTTCTTT
.,TRBV28,TRBD2,14,TRBJ2-7,CASSETSGPYEQYF,TGTGCCAGCAGTGAAACTAGCGGACCCTACGAGCAGTACTTC
.,TRBV18,.,15,TRBJ2-2,CASTTQVRDTGELFF,TGTGCCAGCACCACTCAGGTCCGGGACACCGGGGAGCTGTTTTTT
.,TRBV7-9,.,15,TRBJ2-2,CASSPTAGAAGELFF,TGTGCCAGCAGCCCAACCGCCGGGGCGGCCGGGGAGCTGTTTTTT
once,TRBV28,TRBD1,15,TRBJ1-1,CASSLIQGRNTEAFF,TGTGCCAGCAGTTTAATACAGGGGCGGAACACTGAAGCTTTCTTT